What follows are 5 T cell receptor beta chains derived from one specimen sequenced in a study of blood T cell repertoires in COVID-19. Produced via immunoSEQ multiplex PCR; TCRdb's table is partial and in-frame only. Of some 310,000 clones listed, around nine tenths were seen once; the top ten hold 1%. The sequenced sample consisted of peripheral blood. The receptors stem from a man between 45 and 60 years old with active or convalescent COVID-19.

The chain employs TRBV5-1 and TRBJ2-1; possible D gene TRBD2, 6 bases. Trimming left V 0 bases short and J 4 bases short, with 14 bases between. CDR1 and CDR2 (germline): SGHRS, YFSETQ. CDR3 length equals 16 residues. The CDR3 here is CASSLGSGPSYNEQFF. CDR3 bases: TGCGCCAGCAGCTTGGGGAGCGGGCCCTCTTACAATGAGCAGTTCTTC.

This chain joins TRBV27 and TRBJ1-1; 7 bases agree with TRBD1. CDR1 is MNHEY and CDR2 is SMNVEV in the germline V gene (reference sequence). V was clipped by 6 bases and J by 0 bases; unmatched bases: 7. CDR3 size: 15 residues. CDR3 coding DNA: TGTGCCAGCAGCTCCATGGGACAGATGAACACTGAAGCTTTCTTT. Protein product: CASSSMGQMNTEAFF.

The V call is TRBV28, the J call TRBJ1-1, with a tentative D call TRBD1 (6 bases). The CDR3 is 15 amino acids. The V gene's germline CDR1 is MDHEN and CDR2 SYDVKM. V was shortened by 6 bases and J by 5 bases, with 19 bases between the two germline ends. The chain's CDR3 is CASRSLSGAKTEAFF. The CDR3 DNA is TGTGCCAGCAGGTCGTTATCAGGGGCCAAAACTGAAGCTTTCTTT.

The chain is built from TRBV11-2 and TRBJ2-7; TRBD2 matches at 15 bases. The CDR3 covers 16 residues. CDR1 is SGHAT, CDR2 FQNNGV, per germline. The V and J ends lost 6 bases and 1 base, in that order; junction bases with no gene match: 4. The CDR3 nucleotides are TGTGCCAGCAGGTGGACTAGCGGGAGGGGATCCTACGAGCAGTACTTC. Its protein is CASRWTSGRGSYEQYF.

CDR3 sequence reads: CASSSGQHLSYEQYF. The CDR3 DNA reads as TGTGCCAGCAGCTCGGGACAGCACCTTTCCTACGAGCAGTACTTC. The chain joins TRBV7-3 to TRBJ2-7; 7 bases match TRBD1. The CDR3 is 15 amino acids. The ends lost 4 bases at V and 1 base at J; junction bases unmatched: 7. Germline V gene lookup returns CDR1 SGHTA and CDR2 FQGTGA.